This TCR beta chain was sequenced during a study of cytomegalovirus exposure and HLA in healthy donors. Study results and limitations: The authors assumed roughly uniform sequencing depth across donors for presence/absence analyses.

The CDR3 has 13 residues. Deletions cut 2 bases from V and 0 bases from J, with 7 bases between. Germline assignment: CDR1 GTSNPN and CDR2 SVGIG (reference sequence). Remarks on this clone: Its antigen is still unknown.

The primer mix had 60 Vbeta and 13 Jbeta primers. TCRdb's copy holds only in-frame clones and misses some; the assay was immunoSEQ multiplex PCR. The table shows hundreds of thousands of clones, with approximately 80% occurring only once. Input material: PBMCs. The chain has TRBV30 and TRBJ1-1; unclear D gene. This sequence was found in a boy aged 2-15 years in good health and CMV-seronegative. In nucleotides, the CDR3 is TGTGCCTGGAGTTTGGCCGTGAACACTGAAGCTTTCTTT. Protein product: CAWSLAVNTEAFF.